The rows below give T cell receptor beta chains drawn from one sample of a study of Tregs in tolerant kidney transplant recipients. Sequencing was performed with immunoSEQ multiplex PCR; in TCRdb, only in-frame clones are kept and a portion is missing. This table holds about 240,000 clones, 84% found once. Sequencing was carried out using CD4+ T cells from blood. The receptors come from a human donor in good health. Each CDR3 is given with its conserved first and last residue. A D gene is named only where the DNA matches it firmly. A row's size may be missing; if present it is once, few, many or a size class.

J gene: TRBJ2-1; V gene: TRBV7-2; clone size: NA; D gene: NA; CDR3 DNA: TGTGCCAGCAGCTCACAGGGTAGCGGTGAGCAGTTCTTC; CDR3 protein: CASSSQGSGEQFF
J gene: TRBJ2-7; V gene: TRBV6-6; clone size: NA; D gene: TRBD1; CDR3 DNA: TGTGCCAGCAGTCTTGCGCCGGGACAGGGGTCGGGCGAGCAGTACTTC; CDR3 protein: CASSLAPGQGSGEQYF
J gene: TRBJ2-5; V gene: TRBV2; clone size: NA; D gene: TRBD1; CDR3 DNA: TGTGCCAGCAGTGAAGTAGGACAGGCAACCCAGTACTTC; CDR3 protein: CASSEVGQATQYF
J gene: TRBJ1-3; V gene: TRBV10-2; clone size: NA; D gene: NA; CDR3 DNA: TGCGCCAGCAGTCTCAGGGACACCATATATTTT; CDR3 protein: CASSLRDTIYF
J gene: TRBJ2-7; V gene: TRBV11-2; clone size: few; D gene: TRBD1; CDR3 DNA: TGTGCCAGCAGCCATCCGGGACAGGGGCGCTACGAGCAGTACTTC; CDR3 protein: CASSHPGQGRYEQYF
J gene: TRBJ2-5; V gene: TRBV30; clone size: NA; D gene: NA; CDR3 DNA: TGTGCCTGGGGCGGGGGCCGCCAAGAGACCCAGTACTTC; CDR3 protein: CAWGGGRQETQYF
J gene: TRBJ1-1; V gene: TRBV7-9; clone size: NA; D gene: TRBD1; CDR3 DNA: TGTGCCAGCAGCTTAACAGGGGTCATGAACACTGAAGCTTTCTTT; CDR3 protein: CASSLTGVMNTEAFF
J gene: TRBJ1-5; V gene: TRBV6-1; clone size: NA; D gene: NA; CDR3 DNA: TGTGCCAGCAGTGAAACGTCCTATCAGCCCCAGCATTTT; CDR3 protein: CASSETSYQPQHF
J gene: TRBJ2-7; V gene: TRBV11-2; clone size: NA; D gene: TRBD2; CDR3 DNA: TGTGCCAGCAGCCCCGGGGTAGCGGGGGGCTACGAGCAGTACTTC; CDR3 protein: CASSPGVAGGYEQYF
J gene: TRBJ1-2; V gene: TRBV30; clone size: NA; D gene: NA; CDR3 DNA: TGTGCCTGGAGTTTGGTGATACGGGGAGTAGGGCGTGGCTACACCTTC; CDR3 protein: CAWSLVIRGVGRGYTF
J gene: TRBJ1-6; V gene: TRBV11-2; clone size: once; D gene: TRBD1; CDR3 DNA: TGTGCCAGCAGCGGCCCGTCTGGGACAGGGGCGGATAATTCACCCCTCCACTTT; CDR3 protein: CASSGPSGTGADNSPLHF
J gene: TRBJ2-7; V gene: TRBV7-8; clone size: NA; D gene: NA; CDR3 DNA: TGTGCCAGCAGCTTATTGGAGGGGGGCGAGCAGTACTTC; CDR3 protein: CASSLLEGGEQYF
J gene: TRBJ1-5; V gene: TRBV7-3; clone size: NA; D gene: NA; CDR3 DNA: TGTGCCAGCAGCGCGACAAGCCAGGCGCCCCAGCATTTT; CDR3 protein: CASSATSQAPQHF
J gene: TRBJ1-1; V gene: TRBV7-2; clone size: NA; D gene: TRBD1; CDR3 DNA: TGTGCCAGCAGCTTAAACCCACAGGGGCGGGGAACTGAAGCTTTCTTT; CDR3 protein: CASSLNPQGRGTEAFF
J gene: TRBJ1-4; V gene: TRBV6-5; clone size: NA; D gene: TRBD1; CDR3 DNA: TGTGCCAGCAGATCAGACAGGGCGGGAGAAAAACTGTTTTTT; CDR3 protein: CASRSDRAGEKLFF
J gene: TRBJ1-2; V gene: TRBV6-5; clone size: NA; D gene: TRBD1; CDR3 DNA: TGTGCCAGCAGTCTAGGACAGGGTCCTAACTATGGCTACACCTTC; CDR3 protein: CASSLGQGPNYGYTF
J gene: TRBJ2-7; V gene: TRBV6-5; clone size: NA; D gene: TRBD1; CDR3 DNA: TGTGCCAGCAGTTATCAGGGGGCACTAATGTACGAGCAGTACTTC; CDR3 protein: CASSYQGALMYEQYF
J gene: TRBJ2-1; V gene: TRBV11-2; clone size: NA; D gene: TRBD2; CDR3 DNA: TGTGCCAGCAGCCAATGGACTAGGTTTGTCCATGAGCAGTTCTTC; CDR3 protein: CASSQWTRFVHEQFF
J gene: TRBJ1-2; V gene: TRBV5-1; clone size: NA; D gene: TRBD1; CDR3 DNA: TGCGCCAGCAGCTGGGGACAGGCGGGGACTAACTATGGCTACACCTTC; CDR3 protein: CASSWGQAGTNYGYTF
J gene: TRBJ1-2; V gene: TRBV6-4; clone size: NA; D gene: NA; CDR3 DNA: TGTGCCAGCAGTGAGATGGCAGGAAACTATGGCTACACCTTC; CDR3 protein: CASSEMAGNYGYTF
J gene: TRBJ1-1; V gene: TRBV7-2; clone size: NA; D gene: NA; CDR3 DNA: TGTGCCAGCAGTTTAAGGGGTTTCAACACTGAAGCTTTCTTT; CDR3 protein: CASSLRGFNTEAFF
J gene: TRBJ1-1; V gene: TRBV7-9; clone size: NA; D gene: NA; CDR3 DNA: TGTGCCAGCAGCCGTTTCAACACTGAAGCTTTCTTT; CDR3 protein: CASSRFNTEAFF
J gene: TRBJ1-1; V gene: TRBV6-7; clone size: NA; D gene: NA; CDR3 DNA: TGTGCCAGCAGTAAACGACACTCAGGCCCAGGCACTGAAGCTTTCTTT; CDR3 protein: CASSKRHSGPGTEAFF
J gene: TRBJ2-2; V gene: TRBV27; clone size: once; D gene: TRBD2; CDR3 DNA: TGTGCCAGCCGGGGCGGCGGGAGGAACACCGGGGAGCTGTTTTTT; CDR3 protein: CASRGGGRNTGELFF
J gene: TRBJ1-1; V gene: TRBV5-6; clone size: few; D gene: TRBD1; CDR3 DNA: TGTGCCAGCAGCTGGGACAGATACACTGAAGCTTTCTTT; CDR3 protein: CASSWDRYTEAFF
J gene: TRBJ2-7; V gene: TRBV11-2; clone size: NA; D gene: TRBD2; CDR3 DNA: TGTGCCAGCAGGACTCTAGCGGGAGTAGGGGAGCAGTACTTC; CDR3 protein: CASRTLAGVGEQYF
J gene: TRBJ2-6; V gene: TRBV9; clone size: NA; D gene: NA; CDR3 DNA: TGTGCCAGCAGCGTCACTCCGGGGAGCTCTGGGGCCAACGTCCTGACTTTC; CDR3 protein: CASSVTPGSSGANVLTF